The 22 T cell receptor beta chains given below trace back to one sample, sequenced in a study of cytomegalovirus exposure and HLA in healthy donors. PCR employed 60 Vbeta and 13 Jbeta primers. Sequenced by immunoSEQ multiplex PCR; TCRdb stores in-frame clones only, minus some. This table has about 130,000 clones, around 80% appearing once. The source material was PBMCs. The receptors were sampled from a man aged 40-49 years in good health and CMV-seropositive.

The chain links TRBV28 to TRBJ1-6, with D maybe TRBD1 (6 bases). Trimming left V 4 bases short and J 7 bases short, with 8 bases between. This CDR3 is 13 amino acids long. The V gene's germline CDR1 is MDHEN and CDR2 SYDVKM. The CDR3 loop is CASSWQGNSPLHF. The DNA of the CDR3 is TGTGCCAGCAGTTGGCAGGGGAATTCACCCCTCCACTTT.

This clone was found once. V and J are TRBV11-2 and TRBJ2-5; D is perhaps TRBD1 (6 bases). There are 13 residues in the CDR3. Germline lookup yields CDR1 SGHAT and CDR2 FQNNGV. V lost 5 bases and J lost 1, with 8 bases in between. CDR3 protein: CASSGQLQETQYF. CDR3 in DNA: TGTGCCAGCAGCGGACAGCTCCAAGAGACCCAGTACTTC.

Details on this clone: Mismatch with germline at one junction end may stem from a read error. The chain uses TRBV7-9 and TRBJ2-7, with D possibly TRBD1 on 5 matching bases. The germline CDR1 and CDR2 sequences are SEHNR and FQNEAQ (reference sequence). The CDR3 is made up of 17 amino acids. The CDR3 here is CSSSLWGRLGRSDEQYF. CDR3 DNA: TGTTCCAGCAGCTTATGGGGTCGTTTGGGGCGAAGTGACGAGCAGTACTTC. The complete variable domain, with remaining parts taken from reference TRBV7-9 and TRBJ2-7, reads DTGVSQNPRHKITKRGQNVTFRCDPISEHNRLYWYRQTLGQGPEFLTYFQNEAQLEKSRLLSDRFSAERPKGSFSTLEIQRTEQGDSAMYLCSSSLWGRLGRSDEQYFGPGTRLTVT.

This rearrangement joins TRBV4-1 to TRBJ2-3; TRBD1 aligns across 10 bases. Germline V gene sequence: CDR1 MGHRA, CDR2 YSYEKL. CDR3 size: 14 residues. Trimming at V came to 5 bases and at J to 4 bases, leaving 3 bases not matched to a gene. DNA for the CDR3: TGCGCCAGCAGCTGGACAGGGGGGGCAGATACGCAGTATTTT. Protein: CASSWTGGADTQYF.

The gene calls are TRBV6-5 and TRBJ1-2, with 11 bases lining up with TRBD1. This CDR3 contains 13 residues. Losses at the gene ends were 10 bases for V and 6 bases for J; bases not matched to a gene: 7. The V gene's germline CDR1 is MNHEY and CDR2 SVGAGI. The CDR3: CATRTGGRNGYTF. DNA for the CDR3: TGTGCCACCAGGACAGGGGGCCGGAATGGCTACACCTTC.

This clone showed up just a few times. The chain carries TRBV30 and TRBJ1-6; TRBD1 aligns across 7 bases. J lost 10 bases, V lost 3 bases, and 15 bases had no gene match. The CDR3 totals 16 residues. Germline V gene lookup returns CDR1 GTSNPN and CDR2 SVGIG (reference sequence). The CDR3 sequence is CAWRPPDRAWQSPLHF. CDR3 coding DNA: TGTGCCTGGAGGCCCCCCGACAGGGCCTGGCAATCACCCCTCCACTTT.

This rearrangement joins TRBV2 to TRBJ1-6; D uncertain. Germline assignment: CDR1 SNHLY and CDR2 FYNNEI. Trimming removed 6 bases from V and 2 bases from J, with 8 bases in between. The CDR3 is 14 amino acids. This chain's CDR3 is CASRDNPYNSPLHF. DNA for the CDR3: TGTGCCAGCAGAGACAATCCCTATAATTCACCCCTCCACTTT.

The chain employs TRBV18 and TRBJ1-1, with D perhaps matching TRBD1 (5 bases). The CDR3 covers 12 residues. V was pared by 2 bases and J by 9 bases, with 10 bases between. Germline lookup yields CDR1 KGHSH and CDR2 LQKENI. The CDR3 protein is CASSPYGHQAFF. The CDR3 coding sequence is TGTGCCAGCTCACCATACGGACATCAAGCTTTCTTT.

V gene TRBV18 combines with J gene TRBJ2-1; D perhaps matches TRBD2 (6 bases). Germline V gene data show CDR1 as KGHSH and CDR2 as LQKENI. CDR3 length: 15 residues. V was clipped by 4 bases and J by 4 bases, with 14 bases between them. The CDR3 DNA follows: TGTGCCAGCTCACGCCGGGACTTAGCATACAATGAGCAGTTCTTC. It translates to CASSRRDLAYNEQFF.

J is TRBJ2-5 and V is TRBV25-1; 10 nucleotides align to TRBD2. Trimming removed 6 bases from V and 4 bases from J; junction bases left unmatched: 14. The length of the CDR3 is 17 residues. The germline gives CDR1 MGHDK, CDR2 SYGVNS. CDR3 residues: CASRPGGTSSGRETQYF. In DNA, the CDR3 is TGTGCCAGCAGGCCGGGCGGGACATCTAGCGGGAGAGAGACCCAGTACTTC.

V gene TRBV11-3 combines with J gene TRBJ2-3; 7 nucleotides line up with TRBD2. With V trimmed by 4 bases and J by 4 bases, 11 bases remained unmatched. The CDR3 totals 16 residues. The germline CDR1 and CDR2 sequences are SGHNT and YENEEA. The CDR3 loop is CASSSLERDGPDTQYF. CDR3 DNA sequence: TGTGCCAGCAGCTCCCTAGAGCGGGATGGCCCAGATACGCAGTATTTT.

This chain links TRBV5-1 with TRBJ2-7, with 8 bases matching TRBD2. This CDR3 region has 13 residues. CDR1 and CDR2 (germline): SGHRS, YFSETQ. Losses at the gene ends were 4 bases for V and 5 bases for J; bases not matched to a gene: 5. The CDR3, as DNA: TGCGCCAGCAGCGGTACTAGCGGCCACGAGCAGTACTTC. Translated: CASSGTSGHEQYF.

The chain combines TRBV6-1 with TRBJ1-2; possible D gene TRBD1, 5 bases. V lost 2 bases to trimming and J lost 6 bases, with 10 bases between them. CDR1 and CDR2 (germline): MNHNS, SASEGT. This CDR3 is 13 amino acids long. This chain's CDR3 is CASSEWGGDGYTF. The CDR3 region has the DNA TGTGCCAGCAGTGAATGGGGGGGGGATGGCTACACCTTC.

V gene TRBV10-3 combines with J gene TRBJ2-1; 11 nucleotides agree with TRBD1. J gave up 8 bases and V 4 bases, and 7 bases lay outside the gene matches. Germline CDR1 and CDR2: ENHRY and SYGVKD. This CDR3 contains 15 residues. CDR3 coding DNA: TGTGCCATCAGTGGGGGGGACAGGGGGTTCGATGAGCAGTTCTTC. Its translation: CAISGGDRGFDEQFF.

The V gene is TRBV5-6, the J gene TRBJ1-6; tentatively, D is TRBD1 (6 bases). V dropped 0 bases and J dropped 5 bases, with 12 bases sitting between them. Germline CDR1 SGHDT, CDR2 YYEEEE. CDR3 length equals 16 residues. CDR3 in DNA: TGTGCCAGCAGCTTGGAGGGTACAGGGCATAATTCACCCCTCCACTTT. Its protein is CASSLEGTGHNSPLHF.

This clone was recorded a few times. This chain uses TRBV27 with TRBJ2-3; 10 positions agree with TRBD2. With 2 bases clipped from V and 6 bases from J, the junction kept 8 bases outside the gene matches. The germline V gene has CDR1 MNHEY and CDR2 SMNVEV (reference sequence). The CDR3 has 16 amino acids. The DNA for the CDR3 is TGTGCCAGCAGTTTAGATCCTAGCGGGAGTTGGGATACGCAGTATTTT. This translates into CASSLDPSGSWDTQYF.

The rearrangement links TRBV29-1 to TRBJ2-5, with TRBD2 matching over 7 bases. From germline, CDR1 is SQVTM and CDR2 ANQGSEA. The CDR3 extends over 14 amino acids. V lost 4 bases and J lost 2; bases outside the gene matches: 7. The CDR3 DNA follows: TGCAGCGTTGTGCGGGAGCTCTATCAAGAGACCCAGTACTTC. Protein: CSVVRELYQETQYF.

The V gene is TRBV19, the J gene TRBJ1-4; unclear D gene. This CDR3 has 14 amino acids. The ends were cut back, 5 bases at V and 3 bases at J, with 10 bases in the middle. Germline V gene lookup returns CDR1 LNHDA and CDR2 SQIVND (reference sequence). The CDR3 protein is CASSLGSSNEKLFF. In nucleotides, the CDR3 is TGTGCCAGTAGTTTGGGCAGCTCTAATGAAAAACTGTTTTTT. Drawing the rest from reference TRBV19 and TRBJ1-4, the complete variable domain is DGGITQSPKYLFRKEGQNVTLSCEQNLNHDAMYWYRQDPGQGLRLIYYSQIVNDFQKGDIAEGYSVSREKKESFPLTVTSAQKNPTAFYLCASSLGSSNEKLFFGSGTQLSVL.

The V gene is TRBV27, the J gene TRBJ2-5, with a tentative D call TRBD1 (5 bases). Per germline, CDR1 MNHEY and CDR2 SMNVEV (reference sequence). This CDR3 is built from 12 residues. With 5 bases removed from V and 11 bases from J, the gap between germline ends came to 15 bases. CDR3 DNA sequence: TGTGCCAGCAGTGGTCAGGGCCTACGGCAGTACTTC. Its translation: CASSGQGLRQYF.

This clone was counted a single time. The gene calls are TRBV15 and TRBJ1-1; 11 nucleotides align to TRBD1. The germline gives CDR1 LNHNV, CDR2 YYDKDF (reference sequence). J lost 10 bases, V lost 3 bases, and 7 bases had no gene match. The CDR3 is 14 residues long. CDR3 residues: CATSRDGQGARAFF. CDR3 DNA sequence: TGTGCCACCAGCAGGGATGGACAGGGGGCGAGAGCTTTCTTT.

The rearrangement links TRBV5-4 to TRBJ1-1, with D perhaps TRBD1 (6 bases). The germline gives CDR1 SGHNT, CDR2 YYREEE (reference sequence). The length of the CDR3 is 13 residues. Trimming pared 4 bases from V and 3 bases from J, leaving 10 bases between. CDR3 residues: CASSSTGYTEAFF. The CDR3 nucleotides are TGTGCCAGCAGCAGTACAGGGTACACTGAAGCTTTCTTT.

The CDR3 is CASTPGTSSPQQYF. As DNA, the CDR3 is TGTGCCAGCACACCCGGGACTAGTTCTCCCCAGCAGTACTTC. The chain uses TRBV28 and TRBJ2-7, with 8 positions matching TRBD2. V lost 7 bases to trimming and J lost 8 bases; unmatched junction nucleotides: 13. This CDR3 comprises 14 residues. The V gene's germline CDR1 is MDHEN and CDR2 SYDVKM.